This T cell receptor (beta chain) was documented in a study of OX40 agonist ivuxolimab in advanced cancers. This table comes from immunoSEQ multiplex PCR, and its TCRdb copy is limited to in-frame clones, with some not included. The table has about 120,000 clones, roughly nine tenths seen once; the top ten hold about 0.55%. The germline V gene encodes CDR1 MNHNY and CDR2 SVGAGI (reference sequence). V dropped 6 bases and J dropped 4; count of bases not matched to a gene: 12. CDR3 length: 15 amino acids. This clone appeared a single time. The input for sequencing was CD4+ or CD8+ T cells sorted from blood, taken in a trial of the OX40 agonist ivuxolimab. This receptor was identified in an adult with an advanced solid tumor such as melanoma, head and neck, liver or kidney cancer. This chain links TRBV6-6 with TRBJ2-7; 7 positions match TRBD2. CDR3 loop: CASSPPWGGEYEQYF. CDR3 coding DNA: TGTGCCAGCAGCCCTCCCTGGGGGGGAGAGTACGAGCAGTACTTC.